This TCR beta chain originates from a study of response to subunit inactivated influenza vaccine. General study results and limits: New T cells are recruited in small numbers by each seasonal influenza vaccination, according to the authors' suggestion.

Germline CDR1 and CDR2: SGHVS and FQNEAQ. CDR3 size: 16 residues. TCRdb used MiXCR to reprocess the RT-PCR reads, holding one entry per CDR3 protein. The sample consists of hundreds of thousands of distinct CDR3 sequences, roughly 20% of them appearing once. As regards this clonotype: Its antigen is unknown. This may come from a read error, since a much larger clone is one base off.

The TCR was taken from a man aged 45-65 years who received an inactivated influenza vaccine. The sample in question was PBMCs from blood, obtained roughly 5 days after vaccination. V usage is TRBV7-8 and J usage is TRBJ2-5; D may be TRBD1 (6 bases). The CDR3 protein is CASTLGYTGSQETQYF. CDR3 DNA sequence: TGTGCCAGCACCTTAGGATATACAGGGAGCCAAGAGACCCAGTACTTC. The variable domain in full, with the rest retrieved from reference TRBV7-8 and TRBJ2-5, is GAGVSQSPRYKVAKRGQDVALRCDPISGHVSLFWYQQALGQGPEFLTYFQNEAQLDKSGLPSDRFFAERPEGSVSTLKIQRTQQEDSAVYLCASTLGYTGSQETQYFGPGTRLLVL.